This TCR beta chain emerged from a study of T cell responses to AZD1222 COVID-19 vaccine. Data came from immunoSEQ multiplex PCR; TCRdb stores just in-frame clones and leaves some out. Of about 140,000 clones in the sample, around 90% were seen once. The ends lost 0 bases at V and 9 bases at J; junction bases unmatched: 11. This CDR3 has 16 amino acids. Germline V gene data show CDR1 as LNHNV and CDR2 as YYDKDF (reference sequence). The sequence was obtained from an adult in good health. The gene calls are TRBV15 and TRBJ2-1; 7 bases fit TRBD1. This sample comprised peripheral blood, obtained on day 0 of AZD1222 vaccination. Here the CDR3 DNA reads TGTGCCACCAGCAGAGACCTCTTGAACAGGGGCGGTGAGCAGTTCTTC. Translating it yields CATSRDLLNRGGEQFF.